These 9 T cell receptor beta chains were all obtained from the same sample, sequenced in a study of T cell responses to AZD1222 COVID-19 vaccine. Generated by immunoSEQ multiplex PCR, the TCRdb table keeps only in-frame clones and is missing some. The sample lists about 99,000 clones, about nine tenths occurring once. Material: peripheral blood, obtained 28 days after the second AZD1222 dose. These receptors were obtained from an adult who received the AZD1222 COVID-19 vaccine.

The chain has TRBV7-9 and TRBJ2-1, with 10 bases lining up with TRBD2. This CDR3 spans 17 amino acids. The germline gives CDR1 SEHNR, CDR2 FQNEAQ (reference sequence). With 1 base clipped from V and 7 bases from J, the junction kept 10 bases outside the gene matches. CDR3 DNA: TGTGCCAGCAGCTTAGGAAGCGTAGCGGGAGGATTAAATGAGCAGTTCTTC. Translation gives CASSLGSVAGGLNEQFF.

The chain joins TRBV10-2 to TRBJ2-7; the D gene is possibly TRBD1 (6 bases). The V gene lost 4 bases and the J gene lost 6 bases, with 10 bases spanning the gap. This CDR3 contains 12 residues. Germline-derived CDR1 and CDR2 are WSHSY and SAAADI. The CDR3 loop is CASSGGLSEQYF. The CDR3 nucleotides are TGCGCCAGCAGTGGGGGGCTGAGCGAGCAGTACTTC.

The genes are TRBV29-1 and TRBJ1-2; 12 nucleotides match TRBD1. The CDR3 contains 13 residues. Per the germline V gene, CDR1 is SQVTM and CDR2 is ANQGSEA. J was trimmed by 3 bases and V by 7 bases; bases with no gene match: 3. The CDR3 region has the DNA TGCAGCGCTGGGACAGGGGGCGACTATGGCTACACCTTC. This translates into CSAGTGGDYGYTF.

CDR3 DNA sequence: TGTGCCAGCAGCCCCCCGGGCAGACAGGGCGACACTGAAGCTTTCTTT. Translated, it gives CASSPPGRQGDTEAFF. The rearrangement joins TRBV9 to TRBJ1-1, with 7 bases lining up with TRBD1. Losses at the gene ends were 4 bases for V and 3 bases for J; bases not matched to a gene: 12. The CDR3 runs to 16 residues. Germline V CDR1 and CDR2: SGDLS, YYNGEE.

This rearrangement joins TRBV28 to TRBJ1-1; no clear D. The CDR3 spans 11 residues. Germline V gene lookup returns CDR1 MDHEN and CDR2 SYDVKM. Trimming shortened V by 2 bases and J by 8 bases, and 6 bases separated the two germline ends. The CDR3 here is CASSLAGEAFF. CDR3 nucleotide sequence: TGTGCCAGCAGTTTAGCTGGGGAAGCTTTCTTT.

This rearrangement joins TRBV27 to TRBJ2-1; the D gene is possibly TRBD1 (6 bases). The ends were cut back, 5 bases at V and 8 bases at J, with 16 bases in the middle. The CDR3 is made up of 14 amino acids. Germline CDR1 reads MNHEY; CDR2 reads SMNVEV (reference sequence). The CDR3 loop reads CASSAPQGRDEQFF. CDR3 nucleotides: TGTGCCAGCAGTGCCCCCCAGGGGCGAGATGAGCAGTTCTTC.

The gene calls are TRBV29-1 and TRBJ1-4, with D perhaps TRBD1 (6 bases). V was trimmed by 3 bases and J by 3 bases, leaving 11 bases between them. CDR3 length: 14 residues. The V gene's germline CDR1 is SQVTM and CDR2 ANQGSEA. The CDR3 region has the DNA TGCAGCGTTGAGGGGGGGCAAGCTAATGAAAAACTGTTTTTT. Protein: CSVEGGQANEKLFF.

The chain links TRBV5-1 to TRBJ2-5; 7 bases map to TRBD2. V was pared by 4 bases and J by 2 bases, with 5 bases of the junction left unmatched. This CDR3 has 14 residues. CDR1 is SGHRS and CDR2 is YFSETQ in the germline V gene. Here the CDR3 DNA reads TGCGCCAGCAGCCCCCCGGGACTACAAGAGACCCAGTACTTC. Its protein product is CASSPPGLQETQYF.

The chain uses TRBV7-9 and TRBJ2-3, with 13 bases fitting TRBD2. V shed 4 bases, J shed 2 bases, and the junction held 3 bases outside the gene matches. The germline V gene has CDR1 SEHNR and CDR2 FQNEAQ (reference sequence). The CDR3 contains 16 residues. The CDR3 loop reads CASSYGLAGVTDTQYF. Written as DNA, the CDR3 is TGTGCCAGCAGCTATGGACTAGCGGGGGTCACAGATACGCAGTATTTT.